A selection of T cell receptor beta chains follows, all from one sample in a study of technical replicates of blood from a few donors. TCRdb's copy holds only in-frame clones and misses some; the assay was immunoSEQ multiplex PCR. The table includes around 83,000 clones, approximately 94% detected once. The sequenced material came from T cells isolated from PBMCs. These receptors originate from a human donor in good health. Both conserved end residues are part of each CDR3.

v_call,j_call,cdr3_aa
TRBV28,TRBJ1-2,CASRDSSYGYTF
TRBV9,TRBJ2-7,CASSPDRGVYEQYF
TRBV4-2,TRBJ2-7,CASSQGASGGWEQYF
TRBV13,TRBJ2-1,CASSLKGREGNEQFF
TRBV2,TRBJ2-7,CASSEGDSRGSYEQYF
TRBV7-2,TRBJ2-7,CASSYRGPGYEQYF
TRBV5-4,TRBJ1-1,CASSLSVPVNTEAFF
TRBV2,TRBJ1-5,CASSGGGQARRDSNQPQHF
TRBV10-3,TRBJ2-5,CAIRDREQETQYF
TRBV15,TRBJ1-1,CATSSNTWANTEAFF
TRBV27,TRBJ2-7,CASSLWGTGAHEQYF
TRBV28,TRBJ1-1,CASTSPIVQDSLF
TRBV11-3,TRBJ1-1,CASSASGTVNTEAFF
TRBV28,TRBJ2-2,CASREDNRGELFF
TRBV6-5,TRBJ1-3,CASSLQGSGNTIYF
TRBV30,TRBJ1-3,CAWSVRSGGYSGNTIYF
TRBV10-3,TRBJ2-1,CAFGPRGNEQFF
TRBV18,TRBJ1-2,CASSPIPGPTTGAYYTF
TRBV10-2,TRBJ2-1,CASRRSSGTNYNEQFF
TRBV19,TRBJ1-1,CASSIAARGFTEAFF
TRBV4-1,TRBJ2-5,CASSQVGQGETQYF
TRBV11-2,TRBJ2-5,CASSLPAGGTQYF